This T cell receptor beta chain emerged from a study of control samples from healthy donors and cancer patients. This CDR3 comprises 15 residues. Germline V gene data show CDR1 as MNHNY and CDR2 as SVGAGI (reference sequence). After removal of 5 bases from V and 2 bases from J, the junction contained 8 bases not matched to a gene. The table came from immunoSEQ multiplex PCR; TCRdb's copy has only in-frame clones and leaves some out. The sample consists of some 160,000 clones, about 93% of them appearing once. This chain uses TRBV6-6 with TRBJ2-7; 8 bases match TRBD2. Sequenced material: blood. The TCR comes from a woman aged 25 to 45 in good health. The CDR3 DNA reads as TGTGCCAGCAGTCGGGAGGGAAGCGCCGCCTACGAGCAGTACTTC. It is translated as CASSREGSAAYEQYF.